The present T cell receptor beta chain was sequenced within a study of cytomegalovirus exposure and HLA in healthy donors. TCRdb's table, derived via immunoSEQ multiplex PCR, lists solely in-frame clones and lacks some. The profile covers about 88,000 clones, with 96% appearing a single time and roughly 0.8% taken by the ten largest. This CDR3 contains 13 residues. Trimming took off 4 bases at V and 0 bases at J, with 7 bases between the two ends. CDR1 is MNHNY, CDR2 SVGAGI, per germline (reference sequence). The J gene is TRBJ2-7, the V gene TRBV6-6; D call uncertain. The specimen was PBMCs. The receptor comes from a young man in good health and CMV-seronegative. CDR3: CASSSPSSYEQYF. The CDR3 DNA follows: TGTGCCAGCAGTTCTCCGAGCTCCTACGAGCAGTACTTC.